This T cell receptor beta chain was documented in a study of T cells in localized non-small cell lung cancer. Broader study findings: Uninvolved nearby lung showed the greatest T cell clonality, exceeding that found in tumor. An association was observed between higher blood T cell density and longer overall survival. There were a median around 53 of the top 100 tumor clones appearing in adjacent lung. The study sequenced only one region of the tumor. As a result, intratumor heterogeneity could not be excluded and remains possible.

The J segment lost 2 bases and the V segment lost 7 bases, leaving 7 bases of the junction unmatched. The CDR3 contains 16 residues. The germline CDR1 and CDR2 sequences are LNHDA and SQIVND (reference sequence). This clone was seen just once. Its specificity is unknown. Assay: immunoSEQ multiplex PCR; the TCRdb copy retains only in-frame clones and omits some. In the table there are tens of thousands of clones, under 90% of which are singletons. The material sequenced was peripheral blood mononuclear cells, taken before any cancer treatment. The receptor's source is a man aged 40-75 years with stage III lung adenocarcinoma. The V and J genes are TRBV19 and TRBJ2-6, with 8 bases identical to TRBD1. The CDR3: CASTDLQGAGANVLTF. CDR3 in DNA: TGTGCCAGTACCGATTTACAGGGGGCTGGGGCCAACGTCCTGACTTTC.